This TCR beta chain originates from a study of T cells in pancreatic ductal adenocarcinoma. Points from the study as a whole: Results skew toward the minority of patients with early-stage disease.

No neoadjuvant therapy was given to the selected pancreatic ductal adenocarcinoma patients before their surgery. About this clone: Its antigen is unknown.

CDR3 length: 14 residues. Trimming cost V 5 bases and J 2 bases, with 13 bases left between them. Germline CDR1 LNHNV, CDR2 YYDKDF (reference sequence). Only in-frame clones appear in the TCRdb table, and some are missing; sequencing was by immunoSEQ multiplex PCR. The sample holds around 16,000 clones; 90% to 95% are singletons and the top ten take more than 15%. Specimen: PBMCs. The source is a human donor with pancreatic ductal adenocarcinoma. This chain links TRBV15 with TRBJ2-7; D is unresolved. CDR3 sequence reads: CATSSRRSTYEQYF. The CDR3 nucleotides read TGTGCCACCAGCTCCCGCCGGAGCACCTACGAGCAGTACTTC.